Listed below are T cell receptor beta chains from one sample, sequenced in a study of blood T cell repertoires in COVID-19. Assay used: immunoSEQ multiplex PCR; TCRdb lists only in-frame clones, some missing. The sample records fewer than 400,000 clones, 75% to 90% being singletons. The sequenced material came from PBMCs or T cells enriched from blood (not recorded which). The receptor set was obtained from a young man who had recovered from COVID-19. The CDR3 runs from the conserved cysteine through the conserved F or W. D genes are given only for firm matches. Not every row has a clone size; where given, it reads once, few, many or a size class.

d_call	clone_size	v_call	j_call	cdr3_length	cdr3_aa	cdr3_nt
NA	NA	TRBV24-1	TRBJ1-2	13	CATSVGYPPGYTF	TGTGCCACCAGTGTGGGCTATCCCCCTGGCTACACCTTC
NA	NA	TRBV28	TRBJ2-1	14	CASSLFGGTNEQFF	TGTGCCAGCAGTTTATTTGGCGGTACCAATGAGCAGTTCTTC
NA	NA	TRBV7-6	TRBJ2-5	17	CASSLRRGTSYQETQYF	TGTGCCAGCAGCTTAAGGCGGGGGACATCGTACCAAGAGACCCAGTACTTC
NA	few	TRBV6-5	TRBJ2-7	14	CASSRTGSSYEQYF	TGTGCCAGCAGCCGGACGGGGAGCTCCTACGAGCAGTACTTC
NA	NA	TRBV3-1/TRBV3-2	TRBJ2-1	15	CASSQDNSWVNEQFF	TGTGCCAGCAGCCAAGATAACAGCTGGGTCAATGAGCAGTTCTTC
NA	NA	TRBV19	TRBJ1-1	13	CASIPRPNTEAFF	TGTGCCAGTATCCCGAGGCCGAACACTGAAGCTTTCTTT
TRBD1	NA	TRBV9	TRBJ2-1	16	CASSGPTGVAYNEQFF	TGTGCCAGCAGCGGACCAACAGGGGTCGCTTACAATGAGCAGTTCTTC
NA	NA	TRBV19	TRBJ2-7	14	CASSLRGQTYEQYF	TGTGCCAGTAGTCTGCGGGGGCAGACCTACGAGCAGTACTTC
TRBD1	NA	TRBV5-1	TRBJ1-2	15	CASSLTGGAGYGYTF	TGCGCCAGCAGCCTCACAGGGGGCGCGGGTTATGGCTACACCTTC
TRBD1	NA	TRBV7-9	TRBJ2-1	12	CASGTAYNEQFF	TGTGCCTCCGGGACAGCCTACAATGAGCAGTTCTTC
TRBD1	NA	TRBV12-3/TRBV12-4	TRBJ2-7	13	CASSRDRGHEQYF	TGTGCCAGCAGTCGGGACAGGGGGCATGAGCAGTACTTC
TRBD1	NA	TRBV7-9	TRBJ1-1	13	CASSRDRVSEAFF	TGTGCCAGCAGCAGGGACAGGGTCTCTGAAGCTTTCTTT
TRBD2	once	TRBV14	TRBJ2-1	16	CASSDLAGGLNNEQFF	TGTGCCAGCAGCGACTTAGCGGGGGGGTTAAACAATGAGCAGTTCTTC
TRBD2	NA	TRBV5-1	TRBJ2-1	15	CASSYLAGANNEQFF	TGCGCCAGCAGCTACCTAGCGGGGGCCAACAATGAGCAGTTCTTC
NA	NA	TRBV18	TRBJ1-2	14	CASSPNSKDYGYTF	TGTGCCAGCTCACCGAACAGTAAGGATTATGGCTACACCTTC
NA	NA	TRBV5-1	TRBJ2-5	15	CASSFRAGGQETQYF	TGCGCCAGCAGCTTTAGGGCAGGGGGGCAAGAGACCCAGTACTTC
NA	once	TRBV27	TRBJ2-7	11	CASSTGIEQYF	TGTGCCAGCAGTACAGGGATAGAGCAGTACTTC
TRBD1	NA	TRBV16	TRBJ1-2	14	CASSPTGVWYGYTF	TGTGCCAGCAGCCCCACAGGGGTTTGGTATGGCTACACCTTC
NA	NA	TRBV6-5	TRBJ2-5	15	CASNFVQGTRETQYF	TGTGCCAGCAATTTTGTGCAGGGAACCCGGGAGACCCAGTACTTC
TRBD1	NA	TRBV11-3	TRBJ2-5	14	CASSHGQGQETQYF	TGTGCCAGCAGCCACGGACAGGGCCAAGAGACCCAGTACTTC
NA	NA	TRBV2	TRBJ1-5	15	CASSGGPRNDQPQHF	TGTGCCAGCAGTGGGGGCCCCCGGAACGATCAGCCCCAGCATTTT
NA	NA	TRBV28	TRBJ1-2	15	CASSLFRESRRGYTF	TGTGCCAGCAGTTTGTTCCGGGAATCCCGGAGGGGCTACACCTTC
NA	few	TRBV10-3	TRBJ2-7	11	CAISDSGEQYF	TGTGCCATCAGTGATAGCGGCGAGCAGTACTTC
NA	NA	TRBV30	TRBJ1-2	12	CAWSTRSYGYTF	TGTGCCTGGAGTACAAGAAGCTATGGCTACACCTTC
TRBD2	NA	TRBV16	TRBJ2-1	16	CASSQSPGGSYNEQFF	TGTGCCAGCAGCCAATCTCCGGGGGGCTCCTACAATGAGCAGTTCTTC
NA	NA	TRBV21-1	TRBJ2-4	14	CASSFKGGATIQYF	TGTGCCAGCAGCTTCAAGGGGGGGGCCACCATTCAGTACTTC
NA	NA	TRBV15	TRBJ2-2	13	CATGPGNTGELFF	TGTGCCACCGGTCCAGGGAACACCGGGGAGCTGTTTTTT
TRBD1	NA	TRBV5-6	TRBJ2-7	13	CASSSDRSYEQYF	TGTGCCAGCAGCTCGGACAGGTCCTACGAGCAGTACTTC
NA	once	TRBV7-9	TRBJ2-5	14	CASSLVHPPETQYF	TGTGCCAGCAGCTTAGTACATCCCCCGGAGACCCAGTACTTC
NA	NA	TRBV15	TRBJ2-2	16	CATSVQDRDDTGELFF	TGTGCCACCAGCGTACAGGACAGAGACGACACCGGGGAGCTGTTTTTT
NA	NA	TRBV2	TRBJ1-1	13	CASNEERGGEAFF	TGTGCCAGCAATGAAGAAAGGGGCGGTGAAGCTTTCTTT
TRBD1	NA	TRBV5-1	TRBJ2-5	15	CASSNGQGTQETQYF	TGCGCCAGCAGCAATGGACAGGGAACGCAAGAGACCCAGTACTTC
TRBD2	NA	TRBV6-1	TRBJ2-1	16	CASSERAGDSYNEQFF	TGTGCCAGCAGTGAAAGAGCGGGGGACTCCTACAATGAGCAGTTCTTC
NA	NA	TRBV5-1	TRBJ2-6	15	CASSSTGSGANVLTF	TGCGCCAGCAGCTCAACAGGCTCTGGGGCCAACGTCCTGACTTTC
NA	NA	TRBV4-1	TRBJ2-7	13	CASSQGMRYEQYF	TGCGCCAGCAGCCAAGGTATGAGATACGAGCAGTACTTC
NA	NA	TRBV5-6	TRBJ2-7	13	CASSLGAGYEQYF	TGTGCCAGCAGCTTGGGAGCGGGCTACGAGCAGTACTTC
TRBD1	few	TRBV5-1	TRBJ1-6	18	CASSLFPATGGESTPLHF	TGCGCCAGCAGCTTGTTCCCGGCGACAGGGGGCGAATCTACACCCCTCCACTTT
NA	NA	TRBV14	TRBJ2-2	16	CASSPVGYANTGELFF	TGTGCCAGCAGCCCGGTCGGGTATGCAAACACCGGGGAGCTGTTTTTT
TRBD1	NA	TRBV5-5	TRBJ2-2	14	CASSLIQGPGELFF	TGTGCCAGCAGCCTGATACAGGGGCCCGGGGAGCTGTTTTTT
NA	NA	TRBV7-9	TRBJ2-7	13	CASSSGAPYEQYF	TGTGCCAGCAGCTCAGGGGCCCCCTACGAGCAGTACTTC
TRBD2	NA	TRBV28	TRBJ2-2	14	CAARLAGGTGELFF	TGTGCCGCACGGCTAGCGGGGGGCACCGGGGAGCTGTTTTTT
NA	few	TRBV7-2	TRBJ2-7	13	CASSLGRSYEQYF	TGTGCCAGCAGCCTGGGGCGCTCCTACGAGCAGTACTTC
NA	once	TRBV5-4	TRBJ1-6	17	CASSLDRGNSYNSPLHF	TGTGCCAGCAGCTTGGATAGGGGGAACTCCTATAATTCACCCCTCCACTTT
NA	NA	TRBV7-9	TRBJ2-7	14	CASSNPTGPYEQYF	TGTGCCAGCAGCAACCCCACAGGGCCCTACGAGCAGTACTTC
NA	NA	TRBV28	TRBJ1-1	14	CASSSPALGTEAFF	TGTGCCAGCAGTTCCCCGGCCCTCGGGACTGAAGCTTTCTTT